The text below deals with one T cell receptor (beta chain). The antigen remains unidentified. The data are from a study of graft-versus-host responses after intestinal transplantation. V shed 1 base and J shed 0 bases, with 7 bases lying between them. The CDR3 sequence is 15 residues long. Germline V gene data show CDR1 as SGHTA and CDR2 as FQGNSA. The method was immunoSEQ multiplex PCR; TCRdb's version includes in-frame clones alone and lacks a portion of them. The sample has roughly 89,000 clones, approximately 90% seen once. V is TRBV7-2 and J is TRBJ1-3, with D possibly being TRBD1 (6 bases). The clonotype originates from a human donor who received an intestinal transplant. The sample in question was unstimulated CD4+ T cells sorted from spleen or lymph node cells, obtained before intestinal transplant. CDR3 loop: CASSLVQGSGNTIYF. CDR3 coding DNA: TGTGCCAGCAGCTTAGTACAGGGCTCTGGAAACACCATATATTTT. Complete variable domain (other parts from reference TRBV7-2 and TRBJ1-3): GAGVSQSPSNKVTEKGKDVELRCDPISGHTALYWYRQSLGQGLEFLIYFQGNSAPDKSGLPSDRFSAERTGGSVSTLTIQRTQQEDSAVYLCASSLVQGSGNTIYFGEGSWLTVV.